Included here is one T cell receptor beta chain sequence, with context. The method was immunoSEQ multiplex PCR; TCRdb's version includes in-frame clones alone and lacks a portion of them. Here the sample spans 82,000 or so clones, 94% being singletons. This specimen comes from a study of control samples from healthy donors and cancer patients. From germline, CDR1 is MNHEY and CDR2 SMNVEV (reference sequence). The CDR3 is made up of 14 amino acids. Unmatched junction bases numbered 4, after V lost 6 bases and J lost 3 bases. Sequencing was performed on blood. The chain uses TRBV27 and TRBJ2-2; 7 nucleotides line up with TRBD2. This clonotype originated in a woman younger than 35 in good health. The CDR3 nucleotides read TGTGCCAGCAGAGGTAGCGGGCACACCGGGGAGCTGTTTTTT. This sequence encodes CASRGSGHTGELFF.